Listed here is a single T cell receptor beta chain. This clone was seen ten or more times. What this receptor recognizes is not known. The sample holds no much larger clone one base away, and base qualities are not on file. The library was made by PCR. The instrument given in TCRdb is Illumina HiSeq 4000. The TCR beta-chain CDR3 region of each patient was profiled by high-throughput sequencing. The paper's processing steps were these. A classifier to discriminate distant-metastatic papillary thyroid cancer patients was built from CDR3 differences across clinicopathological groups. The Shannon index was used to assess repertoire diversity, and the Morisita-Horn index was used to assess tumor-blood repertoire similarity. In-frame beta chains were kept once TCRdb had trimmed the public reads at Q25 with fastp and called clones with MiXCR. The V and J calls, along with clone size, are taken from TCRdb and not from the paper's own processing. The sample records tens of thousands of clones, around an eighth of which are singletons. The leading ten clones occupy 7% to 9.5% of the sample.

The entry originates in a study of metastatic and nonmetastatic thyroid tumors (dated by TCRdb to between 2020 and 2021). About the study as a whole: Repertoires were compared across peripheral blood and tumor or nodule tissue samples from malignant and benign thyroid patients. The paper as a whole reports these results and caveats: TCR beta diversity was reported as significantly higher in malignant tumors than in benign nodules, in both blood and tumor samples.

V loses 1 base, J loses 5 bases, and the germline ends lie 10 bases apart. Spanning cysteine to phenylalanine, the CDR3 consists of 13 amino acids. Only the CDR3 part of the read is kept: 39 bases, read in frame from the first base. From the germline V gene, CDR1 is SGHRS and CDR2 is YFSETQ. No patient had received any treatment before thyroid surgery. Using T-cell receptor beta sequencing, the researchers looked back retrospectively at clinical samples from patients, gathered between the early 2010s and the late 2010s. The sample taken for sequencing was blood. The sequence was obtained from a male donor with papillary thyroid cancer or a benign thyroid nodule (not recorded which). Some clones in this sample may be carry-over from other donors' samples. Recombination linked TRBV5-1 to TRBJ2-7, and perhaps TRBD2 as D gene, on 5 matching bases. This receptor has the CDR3 CASSLREPDEQYF. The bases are TGCGCCAGCAGCTTGAGGGAGCCTGACGAGCAGTACTTC.